This is a list of T cell receptor beta chains from one sample in a study of Tregs in tolerant kidney transplant recipients. These receptors' targets are unknown. Libraries were prepared by immunoSEQ multiplex PCR; TCRdb keeps only in-frame clonotypes and omits some of them. This table has around 16,000 clones, about two thirds appearing once. Material: Tregs from blood cultured with allogeneic cells. The receptors derive from a human donor in good health. Each CDR3 is given with its conserved first and last residue. The D gene is left open where the match is weak. Where a row states a size, it is once, few, many or the class of an expanded clone; other rows omit it.

size,length,J,V,D,DNA,CDR3
few,16,TRBJ1-5,TRBV19,-,TGTGCCAGTAGTATAGACGCCGCTGGACGCAATCAGCCCCAGCATTTT,CASSIDAAGRNQPQHF
-,13,TRBJ2-3,TRBV11-3,-,TGTGCCAGCAGCTCCCCTCCCACAGATACGCAGTATTTT,CASSSPPTDTQYF
few,12,TRBJ2-7,TRBV5-5,TRBD1,TGTGCCACCTTGGACAGGGCGTACGAGCAGTACTTC,CATLDRAYEQYF
once,12,TRBJ2-5,TRBV7-9,TRBD2,TGTGCCAGCAGCTTAGAGCGGGGGACCCAGTACTTC,CASSLERGTQYF
-,15,TRBJ2-1,TRBV28,-,TGTGCCAGCAGCACCCACCCTTCGAGGGACAATGAGCAGTTCTTC,CASSTHPSRDNEQFF
-,14,TRBJ2-3,TRBV7-9,TRBD2,TGTGCCAGCAGCATAGCGGGAGGGAGGGATACGCAGTATTTT,CASSIAGGRDTQYF
medium-sized,13,TRBJ1-1,TRBV19,-,TGTGCCAGTGGAGGCAGGGGATTCACTGAAGCTTTCTTT,CASGGRGFTEAFF
-,11,TRBJ2-7,TRBV10-3,-,TGTGCCATCTCGGGAGCCGACGAGCAGTACTTC,CAISGADEQYF
-,14,TRBJ1-2,TRBV7-2,-,TGTGCCAGCAGCTCACCTCTGGAGGGTTATGGCTACACCTTC,CASSSPLEGYGYTF
-,16,TRBJ2-3,TRBV7-6,-,TGTGCCAGCAGCCTCGGTTCGGGGGCTCGAGCAGATACGCAGTATTTT,CASSLGSGARADTQYF
-,14,TRBJ2-7,TRBV7-8,-,TGTGCCAGCAGCTTAAATGGGGCGCGGGACGAGCAGTACTTC,CASSLNGARDEQYF
-,14,TRBJ2-7,TRBV2,-,TGTGCCAGCGGCAGCTTTGGGGGGTACTACGAGCAGTACTTC,CASGSFGGYYEQYF
-,13,TRBJ1-2,TRBV5-5,-,TGTGCCAGCAGCCAAGAGACCTACTATGGCTACACCTTC,CASSQETYYGYTF
-,13,TRBJ2-2,TRBV7-9,-,TGTGCCAGCAGCTTCAAGAACACCGGGGAGCTGTTTTTT,CASSFKNTGELFF
-,14,TRBJ1-1,TRBV7-8,-,TGTGCCAGCAGCTTGGGGCAGGGGCGCACTGAAGCTTTCTTT,CASSLGQGRTEAFF
once,15,TRBJ1-4,TRBV5-1,TRBD1,TGCGCCAGCAGCACCAGCGACAGGGTAAATGAAAAACTGTTTTTT,CASSTSDRVNEKLFF
-,14,TRBJ1-2,TRBV12-5,-,TGTGCTAGTGGTTTGGGCCGCGGGGGCTATGGCTACACCTTC,CASGLGRGGYGYTF
large,15,TRBJ2-7,TRBV5-4,TRBD1,TGTGCCAGCAGTCCGGGACAGGGAGTAAACTACGAGCAGTACTTC,CASSPGQGVNYEQYF
few,13,TRBJ1-1,TRBV6-5,TRBD1,TGTGCCAGCGGCAGGGGGCGCGACACTGAAGCTTTCTTT,CASGRGRDTEAFF
few,12,TRBJ2-3,TRBV6-5,-,TGTGCCAGCAGCCGGGCGGGCGATACGCAGTATTTT,CASSRAGDTQYF
-,13,TRBJ2-5,TRBV11-2,-,TGTGCCAGCAGCTTAGTAATCCAAGAGACCCAGTACTTC,CASSLVIQETQYF
few,15,TRBJ1-6,TRBV6-5,-,TGTGCCAGCAGAGAAACGAACCGGGTAAATTCACCCCTCCACTTT,CASRETNRVNSPLHF
few,11,TRBJ2-3,TRBV6-5,-,TGTGCCAGCAGCCGGGCAGATACGCAGTATTTT,CASSRADTQYF
-,15,TRBJ2-7,TRBV19,TRBD1,TGTGCCAGTAGGGAATCCGGGACAGTCTCCTACGAGCAGTACTTC,CASRESGTVSYEQYF
-,15,TRBJ1-4,TRBV4-2,-,TGTGCCAGCAGCCAAGTAGGACCGGTTAATGAAAAACTGTTTTTT,CASSQVGPVNEKLFF
-,16,TRBJ1-5,TRBV19,-,TGTGCCAGTAGTATAGCCCCAAACATGGCCGGACAGCCCCAGCATTTT,CASSIAPNMAGQPQHF
-,10,TRBJ1-4,TRBV20-1,-,TGCAGTGCCTTCCGTGAAAAACTGTTTTTT,CSAFREKLFF
few,14,TRBJ2-5,TRBV7-9,TRBD2,TGTGCCAGCAGCCTTCGGACTAGCGTGGAGACCCAGTACTTC,CASSLRTSVETQYF
-,16,TRBJ1-2,TRBV30,-,TGTGCCTGGTCCCGAGATCGCCATCAAACTACTTATGGCTACACCTTC,CAWSRDRHQTTYGYTF
-,15,TRBJ2-7,TRBV4-3,-,TGCGCCAGCAGCCAAGATCTCTACCTGACCTACGAGCAGTACTTC,CASSQDLYLTYEQYF
-,17,TRBJ2-3,TRBV9,-,TGTGCCAGCAGCGGCGCCTCGGGGGTTCGGGGCACAGATACGCAGTATTTT,CASSGASGVRGTDTQYF
-,16,TRBJ2-7,TRBV5-1,TRBD2,TGCGCCAGCAGCTCCGGGACTAGCGGCAAAACCTACGAGCAGTACTTC,CASSSGTSGKTYEQYF
medium-sized,16,TRBJ2-3,TRBV6-5,-,TGTGCCAGCAGTTACGCGAGGGGGGGTAGCACAGATACGCAGTATTTT,CASSYARGGSTDTQYF
-,16,TRBJ2-7,TRBV5-1,TRBD2,TGCGCCAGCAGCTTCTTAGCGGGAGACGCATCGGGCGAGCAGTACTTC,CASSFLAGDASGEQYF
-,13,TRBJ1-1,TRBV7-2,-,TGTGCCAGCAGCGCCCTAGTCGGCACTGAAGCTTTCTTT,CASSALVGTEAFF
few,15,TRBJ2-7,TRBV2,TRBD2,TGTGCCAGCAGTGAGCTAGCGGGGGGGCCGGGGGAGCAGTACTTC,CASSELAGGPGEQYF
-,14,TRBJ2-7,TRBV6-1,-,TGTGCCAGCAGTGAATGGGACAAGACCTACGAGCAGTACTTC,CASSEWDKTYEQYF
medium-sized,15,TRBJ2-3,TRBV30,-,TGTGCCTGGGCGAAGCGGGCGGTTAGCACAGATACGCAGTATTTT,CAWAKRAVSTDTQYF
-,13,TRBJ1-2,TRBV6-6,TRBD1,TGTGCCAGCAGGGACAGGGATGACTATGGCTACACCTTC,CASRDRDDYGYTF
many,14,TRBJ2-1,TRBV4-3,-,TGCGCCAGCAGCCAAGAGGGAAGGGCCAATGAGCAGTTCTTC,CASSQEGRANEQFF
medium-sized,17,TRBJ2-2,TRBV19,TRBD2,TGTGCCACAGCCGATCCCCGGACTAGCGGGAGGTCCGGGGAGCTGTTTTTT,CATADPRTSGRSGELFF
-,15,TRBJ1-3,TRBV4-1,-,TGCGCCAGCAGCCAAAATCAGGGTTCTGGAAACACCATATATTTT,CASSQNQGSGNTIYF